These T cell receptor beta chains were read from a single sample in a study of control samples from healthy donors and cancer patients. Method: immunoSEQ multiplex PCR; TCRdb's copy keeps in-frame clones and lacks some. Of 90,000 or so clones listed, around four fifths were seen once; the top ten hold roughly a fifth. The sequenced sample was blood. These receptors all come from a man younger than 45 in good health. The CDR3 runs from the conserved cysteine through the conserved F or W. Each record gives: J gene, CDR3 length, clone size, D gene, V gene, CDR3 DNA, CDR3 protein. A D gene is named only where the DNA matches it firmly. The size of a clone is reported for some rows only, either as once, few or many, or as a class for expanded clones.

J: TRBJ2-1
length: 16
size: .
D: .
V: TRBV11-2
DNA: TGTGCCAGCAGCTTAGTAAATAGCGATTCCTACAATGAGCAGTTCTTC
CDR3: CASSLVNSDSYNEQFF

J: TRBJ1-2
length: 14
size: .
D: .
V: TRBV6-1
DNA: TGTGCCAGCAGTGAACGTTCATCCTACTATGGCTACACCTTC
CDR3: CASSERSSYYGYTF

J: TRBJ1-2
length: 12
size: few
D: TRBD1
V: TRBV28
DNA: TGTGCCAGCAGTCCAAGGGACAGGCAAGGCACCTTC
CDR3: CASSPRDRQGTF

J: TRBJ1-6
length: 16
size: .
D: TRBD1
V: TRBV30
DNA: TGTGCCTGGAGGGACAGGGCTAGCTCCTATAATTCACCCCTCCACTTT
CDR3: CAWRDRASSYNSPLHF

J: TRBJ1-2
length: 13
size: .
D: .
V: TRBV28
DNA: TGTGCCAGTTGGGAGGGAGGGGCAGATGGCTACACCTTC
CDR3: CASWEGGADGYTF

J: TRBJ2-1
length: 16
size: .
D: .
V: TRBV3-1/TRBV3-2
DNA: TGTGCCAGCAGCCGCAAACGCACTGTCTCCTACAATGAGCAGTTCTTC
CDR3: CASSRKRTVSYNEQFF

J: TRBJ1-6
length: 15
size: .
D: TRBD1
V: TRBV7-3
DNA: TGTGCCAGCAGCTTACGACAGGGGGTTGGGTCACCCCTCCACTTT
CDR3: CASSLRQGVGSPLHF

J: TRBJ1-2
length: 15
size: .
D: TRBD1
V: TRBV2
DNA: TGTGCCAGCGAAACTGGACAGGACTTCGACTATGGCTACACCTTC
CDR3: CASETGQDFDYGYTF

J: TRBJ2-3
length: 12
size: few
D: .
V: TRBV7-9
DNA: TGTGCCAGCAGCCCAGCGGACAGGGAGGGGTATTTT
CDR3: CASSPADREGYF

J: TRBJ1-1
length: 13
size: .
D: TRBD1
V: TRBV19
DNA: TGTGCCAGTAGTATCAGACAGGGCACTGAAGCTTTCTTT
CDR3: CASSIRQGTEAFF

J: TRBJ1-1
length: 13
size: .
D: .
V: TRBV7-9
DNA: TGTGCCAGCAGTCAAGTGGGGCGAGTTGAAGCTTTCTTT
CDR3: CASSQVGRVEAFF

J: TRBJ1-3
length: 15
size: .
D: .
V: TRBV5-1
DNA: TGCGCCACCGGGTTGGGGGGGCTTGGTGGAAACACCATATATTTT
CDR3: CATGLGGLGGNTIYF

J: TRBJ2-1
length: 12
size: once
D: .
V: TRBV7-3
DNA: TGTGCCAGCAGCCCCGGGTACAATGAGCAGTTCTTC
CDR3: CASSPGYNEQFF

J: TRBJ1-1
length: 13
size: .
D: TRBD1
V: TRBV7-9
DNA: TGTGCCAGCGGAGACAGGGGGTACACTGAAGCTTTCTTT
CDR3: CASGDRGYTEAFF

J: TRBJ2-1
length: 15
size: .
D: TRBD1
V: TRBV28
DNA: TGTGCCAGCAGTCCAGGGGACAGCAGATACAATGAGCAGTTCTTC
CDR3: CASSPGDSRYNEQFF

J: TRBJ1-2
length: 16
size: .
D: TRBD1
V: TRBV7-8
DNA: TGTGCCAGCAGCTTAGCCCGGGACAGGGAATGGTATGGCTACACCTTC
CDR3: CASSLARDREWYGYTF

J: TRBJ2-7
length: 15
size: .
D: .
V: TRBV9
DNA: TGTGCCAGCAGCCCCCCTCGGGCGGACAACTACGAGCAGTACTTC
CDR3: CASSPPRADNYEQYF

J: TRBJ1-1
length: 14
size: .
D: TRBD1
V: TRBV12-5
DNA: TGTGCTAGTGGCCCAGAACTCAGGGGGACTGAAGCTTTCTTT
CDR3: CASGPELRGTEAFF

J: TRBJ2-3
length: 15
size: .
D: TRBD1
V: TRBV7-9
DNA: TGTGCCAGCAGCCCCGGGACAGGGGTGCGGGATACGCAGTATTTT
CDR3: CASSPGTGVRDTQYF

J: TRBJ2-7
length: 13
size: .
D: TRBD1
V: TRBV12-5
DNA: TGTGCTAGTGGTTGGGGGACAGAATACGAGCAGTACTTC
CDR3: CASGWGTEYEQYF

J: TRBJ2-7
length: 13
size: few
D: .
V: TRBV12-3/TRBV12-4
DNA: TGTGCCAGCAGTCGGGACAACTCCTACGAGCAGTACTTC
CDR3: CASSRDNSYEQYF

J: TRBJ1-4
length: 12
size: .
D: .
V: TRBV7-2
DNA: TGTGCCAGCAGCTTAAGGGGAGGGGAACTGTTTTTT
CDR3: CASSLRGGELFF

J: TRBJ2-3
length: 14
size: .
D: .
V: TRBV6-5
DNA: TGTGCCAGCAGGTACGAACAGGGCACAGATACGCAGTATTTT
CDR3: CASRYEQGTDTQYF

J: TRBJ2-1
length: 13
size: .
D: .
V: TRBV2
DNA: TGTGCCAGCCACCCCCGATTTAACAATGAGCAGTTCTTC
CDR3: CASHPRFNNEQFF

J: TRBJ2-1
length: 13
size: .
D: .
V: TRBV4-2
DNA: TGTGCCAGCAGCCAAGATCTGGGGGTTGAGCAGTTCTTC
CDR3: CASSQDLGVEQFF

J: TRBJ2-2
length: 16
size: .
D: .
V: TRBV28
DNA: TGTGCCAGCAGTCCCCTGGCGCTAATGAACACCGGGGAGCTGTTTTTT
CDR3: CASSPLALMNTGELFF

J: TRBJ2-7
length: 18
size: .
D: TRBD1
V: TRBV10-3
DNA: TGTGCCATCAGTGATCCGTTGTCTCGCGGGACAGGGGCCTACGAGCAGTACTTC
CDR3: CAISDPLSRGTGAYEQYF

J: TRBJ2-7
length: 14
size: .
D: .
V: TRBV27
DNA: TGTGCCAGCAGAGTAACCGGGTCCTCCTACGAGCAGTACTTC
CDR3: CASRVTGSSYEQYF

J: TRBJ2-6
length: 18
size: once
D: .
V: TRBV3-1/TRBV3-2
DNA: TGTGCCAGCAGCCAAGACCCCAGACGGCACTCTGGGGCCAACGTCCTGACTTTC
CDR3: CASSQDPRRHSGANVLTF

J: TRBJ2-2
length: 20
size: .
D: .
V: TRBV14
DNA: TGTGCCAGCAGCCAAGTTGGACGAGATACCTCAAGGTCCCGCCCCGGGGAGCTGTTTTTT
CDR3: CASSQVGRDTSRSRPGELFF

J: TRBJ1-6
length: 13
size: .
D: .
V: TRBV12-3/TRBV12-4
DNA: TGTGCCAGCATAGGTAACCCAATTTCACCCCTCCACTTT
CDR3: CASIGNPISPLHF

J: TRBJ1-4
length: 13
size: .
D: .
V: TRBV10-1
DNA: TGCGCCAGCAGTGACCCGCTGGGCGAAAAACTGTTTTTT
CDR3: CASSDPLGEKLFF

J: TRBJ2-2
length: 13
size: once
D: .
V: TRBV9
DNA: TGTGCCAGCAGCGTCTGGAACACCGGGGAGCTGTTTTTT
CDR3: CASSVWNTGELFF

J: TRBJ1-4
length: 13
size: once
D: .
V: TRBV29-1
DNA: TGCAGCGTTAAACAGGCAACTAATGAAAAACTGTTTTTT
CDR3: CSVKQATNEKLFF

J: TRBJ1-1
length: 14
size: .
D: .
V: TRBV5-1
DNA: TGCGCCAGCAGCTTCGGCGGCTCGTCCCGGGTTGCTTTCTTT
CDR3: CASSFGGSSRVAFF

J: TRBJ2-7
length: 14
size: .
D: .
V: TRBV18
DNA: TGTGCCAGCTCAACAAATCAGGGGTCCTACGAGCAGTACTTC
CDR3: CASSTNQGSYEQYF

J: TRBJ1-2
length: 18
size: .
D: TRBD1
V: TRBV14
DNA: TGTGCCAGCAGCCAAGATACCAGGGGGCGGCCAATCCCCGGTGGCTACACCTTC
CDR3: CASSQDTRGRPIPGGYTF

J: TRBJ2-7
length: 14
size: .
D: TRBD1
V: TRBV14
DNA: TGTGCCAGCAGCCGGGACAGAGCTAAATACGAGCAGTACTTC
CDR3: CASSRDRAKYEQYF

J: TRBJ2-3
length: 18
size: .
D: TRBD2
V: TRBV5-6
DNA: TGTGCCAGCAGCTCTAAGGGACTAGCGGGGGAGGTCACAGATACGCAGTATTTT
CDR3: CASSSKGLAGEVTDTQYF

J: TRBJ1-5
length: 14
size: .
D: .
V: TRBV5-6
DNA: TGTGCCAGCAGCCGGGGGGGTAGCAATCAGCCCCAGCATTTT
CDR3: CASSRGGSNQPQHF

J: TRBJ1-3
length: 17
size: few
D: TRBD1
V: TRBV10-1
DNA: TGCGCCAGCGAAATTCTTATGGGAGACAGGGCTGGAAACACCATATATTTT
CDR3: CASEILMGDRAGNTIYF

J: TRBJ2-7
length: 16
size: .
D: TRBD1
V: TRBV27
DNA: TGTGCCAGCAGTTTGCGAGCTGGACAGGGGGCCTACGAGCAGTACTTC
CDR3: CASSLRAGQGAYEQYF

J: TRBJ1-1
length: 16
size: .
D: TRBD1
V: TRBV28
DNA: TGTGCCAGCAGTTATTCCAGGGGGTGGGCGAACACTGAAGCTTTCTTT
CDR3: CASSYSRGWANTEAFF

J: TRBJ1-1
length: 17
size: .
D: .
V: TRBV19
DNA: TGTGCCAGTAGCAAAGTATTGCGGGGGGCGAGGAACACTGAAGCTTTCTTT
CDR3: CASSKVLRGARNTEAFF

J: TRBJ2-3
length: 15
size: .
D: .
V: TRBV7-6
DNA: TGTGCCAGCAGCTTAGGGGCGAGTGAGGTAGATACGCAGTATTTT
CDR3: CASSLGASEVDTQYF

J: TRBJ1-2
length: 13
size: once
D: .
V: TRBV2
DNA: TGTGCCAGCAGTTCACGGGGGGTCTATGGCTACACCTTC
CDR3: CASSSRGVYGYTF

J: TRBJ2-7
length: 14
size: .
D: .
V: TRBV6-5
DNA: TGTGCCAGCAGTTACTCGCCTGTGGGGTACGAGCAGTACTTC
CDR3: CASSYSPVGYEQYF

J: TRBJ2-1
length: 11
size: .
D: .
V: TRBV19
DNA: TGTGAGGGGGGCCCCTACAATGAGCAGTTCTTC
CDR3: CEGGPYNEQFF

J: TRBJ2-2
length: 14
size: .
D: .
V: TRBV7-3
DNA: TGTGCCAGCAGGTCCGGGACAAACACCGGGGAGCTGTTTTTT
CDR3: CASRSGTNTGELFF